This T cell receptor (beta chain) was documented in a study of T cells after yellow fever vaccination. As for the study in general: In the case of low-cell-number fractions, SMART-Seq v4 Ultra Low Input was used for preparation.

This clonotype was observed a few times. Between the trimmed V and J ends, which lost 1 base and 3 bases, there was a span of 13 bases. Germline CDR1 and CDR2: SGHTA and FQGNSA. This CDR3 region has 15 residues. TCRdb ran MiXCR on the 5' RACE reads and lists one entry per CDR3 protein. This table holds 200,000 to 300,000 distinct CDR3 sequences, 6.9% found once. The clonotype comes from a man younger than 40 who received the YFV17D yellow fever vaccine. The sequencing here drew on CD4+ T cells sorted from PBMCs, taken 15 days after the yellow fever booster vaccination. The chain uses TRBV7-2 and TRBJ2-7, with a weak D call TRBD1 (5 bases). The CDR3 coding sequence is TGTGCCAGCAGCTTAGAGGGGTCCTCTTTCTACGAGCAGTACTTC. Translation: CASSLEGSSFYEQYF.